These T cell receptor beta chains were read from a single sample in a study of blood T cells in healthy people across ages. TCRdb analysed the 5' RACE reads with MiXCR anew, one entry per CDR3 protein. The sample has about 720,000 distinct CDR3 sequences, 20% to 25% seen once. The sample was blood. The source is an older man in good health. Both conserved end residues are part of each CDR3. The D gene is left open where the match is weak. Rows may omit the clone size; those that give it use once, few, many or a size class.

>TRBV15|TRBD2|few|TRBJ2-3
TGTGCCACCAGCCCTAGTCCCCTAGCGGCCACAGATACGCAGTATTTT
CATSPSPLAATDTQYF
>TRBV5-1|TRBD2|many|TRBJ2-7
TGCGCCAGCAGCTTGGACGGGGACTACGATCAGTACTTC
CASSLDGDYDQYF
>TRBV12-5|.|.|TRBJ1-4
TGTGCTAGTGGTCCCCGACAGGCAATTAATGAAAAACTGTTTTTT
CASGPRQAINEKLFF
>TRBV20-1|TRBD2|.|TRBJ2-1
TGCAGTGCCCGAATAGCGGGAGGGGTACCAAATGAGCAGTTCTTC
CSARIAGGVPNEQFF
>TRBV6-7|.|few|TRBJ1-3
TGTGCCAGCACCGGCCTTGGAAACACCATATATTTT
CASTGLGNTIYF
>TRBV9|.|.|TRBJ1-2
TGTGCCAGCAGCTCTTTGTTGGCTAACTATGGCTACACCTTC
CASSSLLANYGYTF
>TRBV12-3/TRBV12-4|.|.|TRBJ2-6
TGTGCCAGCAGACTCCAGGGCACTGGGGCCAACGTCCTGACTTTC
CASRLQGTGANVLTF
>TRBV5-1|.|.|TRBJ1-1
TGCGCCAGCAGCTTGGTTGGGCACACTGAAGCTTTCTTT
CASSLVGHTEAFF
>TRBV7-2|.|once|TRBJ2-5
TGTGCCAGCAGCCAACTCCGCGGGAATCAAGAGACCCAGTACTTC
CASSQLRGNQETQYF
>TRBV6-5|.|.|TRBJ2-3
TGTGCCAGCACCCAGCTAGGCACAGATACGCAGTATTTT
CASTQLGTDTQYF
>TRBV6-5|TRBD2|.|TRBJ2-3
TGTGCCAGCATCAGAAGAGCGGGATCTCGAGATACGCAGTATTTT
CASIRRAGSRDTQYF
>TRBV9|.|.|TRBJ2-1
TGTGCCAGCAGCGTAGGGGACGTCAACAATGAGCAGTTCTTC
CASSVGDVNNEQFF
>TRBV12-3/TRBV12-4|.|.|TRBJ2-3
TGTGCCAGCAGTGGGGTCAGGGGAGATACGCAGTATTTT
CASSGVRGDTQYF
>TRBV18|.|.|TRBJ1-2
TGTGCCAGCTCACCACCGGGCAAAGGCTACACCTTC
CASSPPGKGYTF
>TRBV30|TRBD1|.|TRBJ1-2
TGTGCCTGGAGTGTAACAGGGGGCAGAAATCTCTATGGCTACACCTTC
CAWSVTGGRNLYGYTF
>TRBV7-9|.|.|TRBJ2-7
TGTGCCAGCAGCTTAGAGGGGTCAGCCTACGGGCAGTACTTC
CASSLEGSAYGQYF
>TRBV5-1|TRBD1|few|TRBJ1-1
TGCGCCAGCAGCTTTGACAGGGGGCACACTGAAGCTTTCTTT
CASSFDRGHTEAFF
>TRBV13|.|.|TRBJ1-3
TGTGCCAGCAGCTCTCTCCTTCCGGACAGCTCTGGAAACACCATATATTTT
CASSSLLPDSSGNTIYF
>TRBV7-2|TRBD2|.|TRBJ2-3
TGTGCCAGCAGCAGCATTGCAGCGGGAGGGATCACAGATACGCAGTATTTT
CASSSIAAGGITDTQYF
>TRBV5-1|TRBD1|many|TRBJ2-1
TGCGCCAGCAGTCCGGGACAGGGGGGATACAATGAGCAGTTCTTC
CASSPGQGGYNEQFF
>TRBV12-3/TRBV12-4|.|.|TRBJ1-5
TGTGCCAGCAGTGGCCGCGAGGCCCAGCATTTT
CASSGREAQHF
>TRBV12-3/TRBV12-4|.|.|TRBJ1-1
TGTGCCAGCAGTCCCGGGACGAGGAACACTGAAGCTTTCTTT
CASSPGTRNTEAFF
>TRBV6-5|TRBD2|few|TRBJ2-3
TGTGCCAGCATCCCCAGCGGGAGTACAGATACGCAGTATTTT
CASIPSGSTDTQYF
>TRBV6-6|.|few|TRBJ1-4
TGTGCCAGCAGTTACTCGGGGGAGACAGGTGAAAAACTGTTTTTT
CASSYSGETGEKLFF
>TRBV27|.|few|TRBJ1-6
TGTGCCAGCAGTTTGAAGGCCAGCTCCTATAATTCACCCCTCCACTTT
CASSLKASSYNSPLHF
>TRBV14|.|few|TRBJ2-1
TGTGCCAGCAGCGCCTCTTCTTACAGGGATGAGCAGTTCTTC
CASSASSYRDEQFF
>TRBV5-1|.|.|TRBJ2-2
TGCGCCAGCAAGAGGGGGGAGAACACCGGGGAGCTGTTTTTT
CASKRGENTGELFF
>TRBV4-2|TRBD2|.|TRBJ2-1
TGTGCCAGCAGCCCTAGCGGGGGGGTAGGATCCTACAATGAGCAGTTCTTC
CASSPSGGVGSYNEQFF
>TRBV7-6|.|few|TRBJ2-2
TGTGCCAGCAGCTTAGTCTGGGGTTACACCGGGGAGCTGTTTTTT
CASSLVWGYTGELFF
>TRBV20-1|.|.|TRBJ2-1
TGCAGTGCTAGGGATGCGAGTCAGGGCCGTTACAATGAGCAGTTCTTC
CSARDASQGRYNEQFF
>TRBV18|TRBD1|few|TRBJ1-2
TGTGCCAGCTCACCACTAACAGGGGTTAGCGATGGCTACACCTTC
CASSPLTGVSDGYTF
>TRBV5-1|.|.|TRBJ2-5
TGCGCCAGCAGCTTGGCCGTTACAGGGAGAGAGACCCAGTACTTC
CASSLAVTGRETQYF
>TRBV12-3/TRBV12-4|.|.|TRBJ1-4
TGTGCCAGCAGGCAGGAAGATGAAAAACTGTTTTTT
CASRQEDEKLFF
>TRBV12-3/TRBV12-4|.|.|TRBJ2-3
TGTGCCAGCACCAAAGGGGCGATTTCTAGCACAGATACGCAGTATTTT
CASTKGAISSTDTQYF
>TRBV11-3|.|once|TRBJ2-3
TGTGCCAGCACCTTCGCGGCGAACAACAACGGAGATACGCAGTATTTT
CASTFAANNNGDTQYF
>TRBV6-6|.|once|TRBJ2-2
TGTGCCAGCAGAACAGGCTTCGGCACGGGGGAGCTGTTTTTC
CASRTGFGTGELFF
>TRBV7-9|.|few|TRBJ2-7
TGTGCCAGCAGCCCACGCTCCGGGGAAGAGCGGTTCTTC
CASSPRSGEERFF
>TRBV7-7|.|many|TRBJ2-1
TGTGCCAGCAGCTCGGACTCCTACAATGAGCAGTTCTTC
CASSSDSYNEQFF
>TRBV7-2|TRBD1|few|TRBJ2-5
TGTGCCAGCAGCTTACCGGGACAGGGGATTGAGACCCAGTACTTC
CASSLPGQGIETQYF
>TRBV3-1|TRBD2|.|TRBJ2-1
TGTGCCAGCAGCTCCCAGCGGGGGCAATACAATGAGCAGTTCTTC
CASSSQRGQYNEQFF
>TRBV28|.|few|TRBJ1-2
TGTGCCAGCAGTATGAGGGGCGCGGGATATGGCTACACCTTC
CASSMRGAGYGYTF
>TRBV6-1|.|.|TRBJ2-3
TGTGCCAGCAGTGAAGACAGACAAACTAGCACAGATACGCAGTATTTT
CASSEDRQTSTDTQYF
>TRBV14|.|few|TRBJ2-7
TGTGCCAGCAGCCAAGGATTCGGGGGAGACGAGCAGTACTTC
CASSQGFGGDEQYF
>TRBV6-6|.|many|TRBJ1-5
TGTGCCAGCAGTTACGGGGGGGAACATCAGCCCCAGCATTTT
CASSYGGEHQPQHF
>TRBV5-1|.|many|TRBJ1-4
TGCGCCAGCACCCTAGACGGGACACATGAAAAACTGTTTTTT
CASTLDGTHEKLFF
>TRBV20-1|.|few|TRBJ2-3
TGCAGTGCTAGAGGCCCAGTCCTGCGTGTGGGCACAGATACGCAGTATTTT
CSARGPVLRVGTDTQYF
>TRBV28|.|.|TRBJ2-3
TGTGCCAGCACTACACGCACAGATACGCAGTATTTT
CASTTRTDTQYF
>TRBV3-1|TRBD1|few|TRBJ1-2
TGTGCCAGCAGCCAACATGAGGGACAGGGGACTGGCTACACCTTC
CASSQHEGQGTGYTF
>TRBV7-9|.|few|TRBJ2-5
TGTGCCAGCAGCTCTCAGCAAGAGACCCAGTACTTC
CASSSQQETQYF